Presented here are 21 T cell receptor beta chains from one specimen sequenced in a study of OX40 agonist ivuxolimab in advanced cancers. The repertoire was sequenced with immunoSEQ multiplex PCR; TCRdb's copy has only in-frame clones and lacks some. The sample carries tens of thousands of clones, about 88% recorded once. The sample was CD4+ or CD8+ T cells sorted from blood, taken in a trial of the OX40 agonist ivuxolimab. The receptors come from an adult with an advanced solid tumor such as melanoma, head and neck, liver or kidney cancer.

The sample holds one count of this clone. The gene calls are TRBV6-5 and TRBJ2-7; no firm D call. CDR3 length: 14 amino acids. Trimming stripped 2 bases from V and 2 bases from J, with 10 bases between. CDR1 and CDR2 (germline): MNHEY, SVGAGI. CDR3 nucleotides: TGTGCCAGCAGTTACCACGGCACAGCCTACGAGCAGTACTTC. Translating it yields CASSYHGTAYEQYF.

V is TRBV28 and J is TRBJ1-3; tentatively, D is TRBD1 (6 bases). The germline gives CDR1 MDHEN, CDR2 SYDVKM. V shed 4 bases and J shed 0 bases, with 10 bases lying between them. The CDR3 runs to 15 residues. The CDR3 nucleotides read TGTGCCAGCAGTTCGGGACAAAACTCTGGAAACACCATATATTTT. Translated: CASSSGQNSGNTIYF.

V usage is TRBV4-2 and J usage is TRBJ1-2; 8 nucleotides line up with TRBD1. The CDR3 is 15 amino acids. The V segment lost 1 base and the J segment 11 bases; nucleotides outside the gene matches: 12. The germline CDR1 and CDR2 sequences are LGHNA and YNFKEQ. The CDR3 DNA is TGTGCCAGCAGCCAAGCGGGACAGGTTATTATCGGTTACACCTTC. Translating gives CASSQAGQVIIGYTF.

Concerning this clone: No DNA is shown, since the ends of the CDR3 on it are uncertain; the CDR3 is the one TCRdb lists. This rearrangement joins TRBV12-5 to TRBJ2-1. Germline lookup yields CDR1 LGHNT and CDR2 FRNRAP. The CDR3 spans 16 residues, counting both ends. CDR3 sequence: CASGLIGFRGRNEQFF.

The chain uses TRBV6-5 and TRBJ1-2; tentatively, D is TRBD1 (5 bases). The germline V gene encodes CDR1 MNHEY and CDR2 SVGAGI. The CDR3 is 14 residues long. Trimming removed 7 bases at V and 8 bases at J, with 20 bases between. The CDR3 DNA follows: TGTGCCAGCATAAGTACGGGGGAGATTTTCGGCTACACCTTC. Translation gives CASISTGEIFGYTF.

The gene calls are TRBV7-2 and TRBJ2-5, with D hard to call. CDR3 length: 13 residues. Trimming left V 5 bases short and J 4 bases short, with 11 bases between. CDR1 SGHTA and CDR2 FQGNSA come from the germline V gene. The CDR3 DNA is TGTGCCAGCAGCCCCCCGGATTTAGAGACCCAGTACTTC. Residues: CASSPPDLETQYF. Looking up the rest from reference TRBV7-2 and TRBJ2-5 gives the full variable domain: GAGVSQSPSNKVTEKGKDVELRCDPISGHTALYWYRQSLGQGLEFLIYFQGNSAPDKSGLPSDRFSAERTGGSVSTLTIQRTQQEDSAVYLCASSPPDLETQYFGPGTRLLVL.

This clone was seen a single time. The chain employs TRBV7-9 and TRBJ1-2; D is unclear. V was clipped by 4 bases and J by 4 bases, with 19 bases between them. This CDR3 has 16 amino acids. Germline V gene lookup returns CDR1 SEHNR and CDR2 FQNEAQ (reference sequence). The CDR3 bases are TGTGCCAGCAGCTCATATCGGATGGGGTTGGGCTATGGCTACACCTTC. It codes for CASSSYRMGLGYGYTF.

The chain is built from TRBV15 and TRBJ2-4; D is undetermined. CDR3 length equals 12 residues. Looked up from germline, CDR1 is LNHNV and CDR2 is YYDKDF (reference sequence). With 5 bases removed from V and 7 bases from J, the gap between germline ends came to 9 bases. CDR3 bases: TGTGCCACCAGCCTGGTTACTAACATTCAGTACTTC. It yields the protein CATSLVTNIQYF.

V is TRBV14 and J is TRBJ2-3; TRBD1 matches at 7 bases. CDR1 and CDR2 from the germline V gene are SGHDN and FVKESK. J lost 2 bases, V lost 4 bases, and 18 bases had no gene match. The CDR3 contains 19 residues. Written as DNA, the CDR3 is TGTGCCAGCAGCCGACAACAATACAAACGGACAGGATACACAGATACGCAGTATTTT. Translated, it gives CASSRQQYKRTGYTDTQYF.

The CDR3, as DNA: TGTGCCAGCAGCTTCGAGCGGTTAGGGGAAAAACTGTTTTTT. Protein product: CASSFERLGEKLFF. V gene TRBV7-2 combines with J gene TRBJ1-4; D is ambiguous. Germline-derived CDR1 and CDR2 are SGHTA and FQGNSA. Trimming took 3 bases from V and 8 from J, leaving 13 bases between them. The CDR3 covers 14 residues.

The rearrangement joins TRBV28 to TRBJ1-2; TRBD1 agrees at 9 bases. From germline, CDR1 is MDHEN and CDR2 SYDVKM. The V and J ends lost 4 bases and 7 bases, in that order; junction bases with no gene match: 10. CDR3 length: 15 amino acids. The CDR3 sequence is CASSSLSGTGPGYTF. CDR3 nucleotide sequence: TGTGCCAGCAGTTCACTATCCGGGACAGGGCCTGGCTACACCTTC.

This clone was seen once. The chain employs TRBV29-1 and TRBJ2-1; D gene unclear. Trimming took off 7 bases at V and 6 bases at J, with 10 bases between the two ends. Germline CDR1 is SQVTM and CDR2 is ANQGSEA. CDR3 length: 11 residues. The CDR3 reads CSATLTNEQFF. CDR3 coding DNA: TGCAGCGCAACGCTTACCAATGAGCAGTTCTTC.

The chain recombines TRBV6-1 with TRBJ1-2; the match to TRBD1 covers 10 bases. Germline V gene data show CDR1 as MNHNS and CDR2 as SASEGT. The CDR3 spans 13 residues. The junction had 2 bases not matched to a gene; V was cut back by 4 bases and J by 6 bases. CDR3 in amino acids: CASSGQGAHGYTF. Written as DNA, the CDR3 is TGTGCCAGCAGTGGACAGGGGGCGCATGGCTACACCTTC.

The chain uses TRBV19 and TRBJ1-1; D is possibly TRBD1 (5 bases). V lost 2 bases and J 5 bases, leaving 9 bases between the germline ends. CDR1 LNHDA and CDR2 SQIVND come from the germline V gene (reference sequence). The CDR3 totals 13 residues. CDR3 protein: CASSIQGKTEAFF. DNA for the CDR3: TGTGCCAGTAGTATACAGGGAAAAACTGAAGCTTTCTTT.

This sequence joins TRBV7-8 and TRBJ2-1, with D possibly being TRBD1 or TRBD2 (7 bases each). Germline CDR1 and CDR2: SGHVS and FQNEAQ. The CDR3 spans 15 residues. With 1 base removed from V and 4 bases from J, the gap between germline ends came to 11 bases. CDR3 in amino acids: CASSLVRGGYNEQFF. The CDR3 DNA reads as TGTGCCAGCAGCTTAGTCAGGGGGGGATACAATGAGCAGTTCTTC.

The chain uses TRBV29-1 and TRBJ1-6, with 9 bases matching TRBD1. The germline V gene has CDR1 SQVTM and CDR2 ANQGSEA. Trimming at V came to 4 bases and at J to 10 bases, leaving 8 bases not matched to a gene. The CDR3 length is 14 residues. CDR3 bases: TGCAGCGTTGCAACCCGGACAGGGGAATCACCCCTCCACTTT. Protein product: CSVATRTGESPLHF.

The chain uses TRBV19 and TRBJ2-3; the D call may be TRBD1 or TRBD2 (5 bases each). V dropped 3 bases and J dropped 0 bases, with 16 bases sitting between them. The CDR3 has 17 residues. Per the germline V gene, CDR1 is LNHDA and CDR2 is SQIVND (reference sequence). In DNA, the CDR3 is TGTGCCAGTAGTATTCAGGGACCATTAACTAGCACAGATACGCAGTATTTT. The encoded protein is CASSIQGPLTSTDTQYF.

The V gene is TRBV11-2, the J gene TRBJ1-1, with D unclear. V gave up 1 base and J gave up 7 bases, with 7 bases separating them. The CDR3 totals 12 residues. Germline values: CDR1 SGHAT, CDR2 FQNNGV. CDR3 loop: CASSLAEGEAFF. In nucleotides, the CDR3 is TGTGCCAGCAGCTTAGCCGAGGGTGAAGCTTTCTTT.

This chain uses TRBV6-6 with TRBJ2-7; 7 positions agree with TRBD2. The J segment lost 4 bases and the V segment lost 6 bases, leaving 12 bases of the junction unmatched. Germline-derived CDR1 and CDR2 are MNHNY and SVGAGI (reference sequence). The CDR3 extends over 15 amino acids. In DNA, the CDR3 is TGTGCCAGCAGAACGGCGGGAGAAGGGGTGTACGAGCAGTACTTC. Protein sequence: CASRTAGEGVYEQYF.

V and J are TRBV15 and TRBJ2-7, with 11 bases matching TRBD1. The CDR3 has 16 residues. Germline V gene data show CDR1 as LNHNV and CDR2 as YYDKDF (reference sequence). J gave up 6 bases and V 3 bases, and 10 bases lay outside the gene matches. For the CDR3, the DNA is TGTGCCACCAGCAGGCACCGCGGACAGGGGGCGAGCGAGCAGTACTTC. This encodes CATSRHRGQGASEQYF.

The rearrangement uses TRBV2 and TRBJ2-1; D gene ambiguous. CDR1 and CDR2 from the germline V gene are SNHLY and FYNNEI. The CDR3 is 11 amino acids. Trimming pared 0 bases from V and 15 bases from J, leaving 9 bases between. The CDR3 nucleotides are TGTGCCAGCAGTGAAGCGTGGGAATGGTTCTTC. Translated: CASSEAWEWFF.